A selection of T cell receptor beta chains follows, all from one sample in a study of Graves' ophthalmopathy and Graves' hyperthyroidism. MiXCR was run by TCRdb on the multiplex PCR reads, yielding one entry per CDR3 protein. The profile covers over a million distinct CDR3 sequences, with about two fifths appearing a single time and 11% taken by the ten largest. Sequencing input: peripheral blood or thyroid tissue (not recorded which). The receptor set was obtained from an adult man with Graves' hyperthyroidism. Both conserved end residues are part of each CDR3. A D gene is named only where the DNA matches it firmly. Rows may omit the clone size; those that give it use once, few, many or a size class.

d_call,j_call,cdr3_length,clone_size,v_call,cdr3_nt,cdr3_aa
.,TRBJ1-1,16,.,TRBV25-1,TGTGCCAGCAGTGATGTAGGAGGGGCTGGGAACACTGAAGCTTTCTTT,CASSDVGGAGNTEAFF
.,TRBJ2-7,14,.,TRBV2,TGTGCCAGCAGTATATGGGACACCAACTACGAGCAGTACTTC,CASSIWDTNYEQYF
.,TRBJ2-7,16,.,TRBV10-3,TGTGCCATCAGTACCCTGGGACGGCAGATCTCCTACGAGCAGTACTTC,CAISTLGRQISYEQYF
.,TRBJ1-1,13,many,TRBV19,TGTGCCAGTAACGGGACCCCGAACACTGAAGCTTTCTTT,CASNGTPNTEAFF
TRBD2,TRBJ2-2,15,many,TRBV7-2,TGTGCCAGCAGCTCACTAGCGGGAGGCACCGGGGAGCTGTTTTTT,CASSSLAGGTGELFF
.,TRBJ2-5,11,many,TRBV11-2,TGTGCCAGTTGGGGTGAAGAGACCCAGTACTTC,CASWGEETQYF
.,TRBJ1-2,16,.,TRBV12-3/TRBV12-4,TGTGCCAGCAGTTACGGCATGGCCGGGGAGACGGTGGGCTACACCTTC,CASSYGMAGETVGYTF
.,TRBJ1-2,17,.,TRBV5-4,TGTGCCAGCAGCTTTCACGATGGACAACCAACTAACTATGGCTACACCTTC,CASSFHDGQPTNYGYTF
.,TRBJ1-3,15,.,TRBV7-6,TGTGCCAGCAGCTTAGATGAGGTTTCTGGAAACACCATATATTTT,CASSLDEVSGNTIYF
TRBD1,TRBJ1-2,17,few,TRBV4-3,TGCGCCAGCAGCCAAGAGGTATCGGGACAGGGGAGGAGTGGCTACACCTTC,CASSQEVSGQGRSGYTF
TRBD1,TRBJ1-6,16,.,TRBV9,TGTGCCAGCAGCCGGTTAACCCCAGGGGGTAGTTCACCCCTCCACTTT,CASSRLTPGGSSPLHF
.,TRBJ2-5,11,few,TRBV29-1,TGCAGCGTTGGGCCGGGCGAGGCCCAGTACTTC,CSVGPGEAQYF
TRBD1,TRBJ2-5,17,.,TRBV19,TGCGCCAGCAGTGTGGGTCAACAGGGGGCGAGCAATCAGCCCCAGTACTTC,CASSVGQQGASNQPQYF
TRBD2,TRBJ2-7,16,.,TRBV10-2,TGCGCCAGCAGTGCTAGAGATCCTAGCGGGAGCTACGAGCAGTACTTC,CASSARDPSGSYEQYF
.,TRBJ2-5,13,few,TRBV7-9,TGTGCCAGCTCACCACCTTCCCCAGAGACCCAGTACTTC,CASSPPSPETQYF
.,TRBJ1-2,13,.,TRBV6-5,TGTGCCAGCAGTTTATACAGGAGCTATGGCTACACCTTC,CASSLYRSYGYTF
TRBD2,TRBJ2-7,16,.,TRBV28,TGTGCCAGCAGTTTCCGACTAGCGGCCCTCACCTACGAGCAGTACTTC,CASSFRLAALTYEQYF
.,TRBJ1-5,14,.,TRBV24-1,TGTGCCACCAGTGATTTAGAAACGAAGCAGCCCCAGCATTTT,CATSDLETKQPQHF
TRBD2,TRBJ2-7,11,few,TRBV6-2/TRBV6-3,TGTGCCAGCATGGGCGGGGGGAATCTGTACTTC,CASMGGGNLYF
.,TRBJ1-5,12,few,TRBV20-1,TGCAGTGTCGTTTCAGGGGATCAGCCCCAGCATTTT,CSVVSGDQPQHF
.,TRBJ1-3,16,.,TRBV7-9,TGTGCCAGCAGCCATTCCCGATTTTTGGCGGAAAACACCATATATTTT,CASSHSRFLAENTIYF
.,TRBJ1-3,15,many,TRBV7-6,TGTGCCAGCAGCCTTCAGAGGGGCTCTGGAAACACCATATATTTT,CASSLQRGSGNTIYF
.,TRBJ1-1,14,few,TRBV10-3,TGTGCCATCACCCCCGGGCCAGCTGAGACTGAAGCTTTCTTT,CAITPGPAETEAFF
.,TRBJ1-5,15,.,TRBV12-3/TRBV12-4,TGTGCCAGCAGTTTACGAGCAGCTAGCAATCAGCCCCAGCATTTT,CASSLRAASNQPQHF
TRBD1,TRBJ1-5,17,.,TRBV11-1,TGTGCCAGCAGCTCCACTCAGACAGGGTATGCCAATCAGCCCCAGCATTTT,CASSSTQTGYANQPQHF
.,TRBJ2-5,12,many,TRBV7-9,TGTGCCAGCAGCTTACCCGGACTGGGGACGATCTTC,CASSLPGLGTIF
.,TRBJ2-2,14,many,TRBV7-2,TGTGCCAGCAGTAGGACAAGCAACACCGGGGAGCTGTTTTTT,CASSRTSNTGELFF
.,TRBJ2-2,13,few,TRBV12-3/TRBV12-4,TGTGCCAGCAGCCCCGTGTCCTACGCGGAGCTGTTTTTT,CASSPVSYAELFF
.,TRBJ1-6,15,many,TRBV7-2,TGTGCCAGCAGCCCCTCGGGGGGCGGGAATTCACCCCTCCACTTT,CASSPSGGGNSPLHF
.,TRBJ1-3,16,.,TRBV25-1,TGTGCCTGCAGTGCTGATCAGGGAACCGGTGGAAACACCATATATTTT,CACSADQGTGGNTIYF
.,TRBJ1-3,14,few,TRBV12-3/TRBV12-4,TGTGCCAGCAGGAAGATGTTCTCTGGAAACACCATATATTTT,CASRKMFSGNTIYF
TRBD2,TRBJ2-5,14,.,TRBV29-1,TGCAGCGTTGAAGGAGCGGGAGATCGTGAGACCCAGTACTTC,CSVEGAGDRETQYF
.,TRBJ1-1,14,.,TRBV10-3,TGTGCCGGCAGTTACGAACAGGGTGGCACTGAAGCTTTCTTT,CAGSYEQGGTEAFF
.,TRBJ1-1,14,once,TRBV20-1,TGCAGTGCTAGTCTTCTGGGGCCGAACACTGAAGCTTTCTTT,CSASLLGPNTEAFF
.,TRBJ2-7,16,.,TRBV19,TGTGCCAGTAGTATGGGTTTGGACAGCGTCTTCTACGAGCAGTACTTC,CASSMGLDSVFYEQYF
.,TRBJ1-5,14,few,TRBV12-3/TRBV12-4,TGTGCCAGCTGGGGGACGGATAGCAATCAGCCCCAGCATTTT,CASWGTDSNQPQHF
TRBD2,TRBJ2-5,17,.,TRBV7-8,TGTGCCAGCAGCATCATTAGCGGGGGGGCATATATGGAGACCCAGTACTTC,CASSIISGGAYMETQYF
TRBD1,TRBJ1-2,18,.,TRBV7-2,TGTGCCAGCAGCCCGCAGGGGACTCGGACAGGCCTTGACTATGGCTACACCTTC,CASSPQGTRTGLDYGYTF
.,TRBJ1-5,15,.,TRBV7-2,TGTGCCAGCAGCTTACAGGCGGATAGCAATCAGCCCCAGCATTTT,CASSLQADSNQPQHF
.,TRBJ1-4,16,many,TRBV10-2,TGCGCCAGCAGTGAGTCGACTCGGTTAACCAATGAAAAACTGTTTTTT,CASSESTRLTNEKLFF
.,TRBJ1-3,15,once,TRBV7-2,TGTGCCAGCAGCTTACCAGGCAGGGCAGGGCCGCGGCAATATTTT,CASSLPGRAGPRQYF
.,TRBJ1-5,15,many,TRBV15,TGTGCCACCACCTTTGACAGTACGAGCAATCAGCCCCAGCATTTT,CATTFDSTSNQPQHF
TRBD1,TRBJ1-1,16,many,TRBV4-2,TGTGCCAGCAGCCAAGATGGAGGAGGGACAGGGGTGCCGGCTTTCTTT,CASSQDGGGTGVPAFF
.,TRBJ2-7,14,many,TRBV6-1,TGTGCCAGCAGTGCTTTTCCCCTATCCTACGAGCAGTACTTC,CASSAFPLSYEQYF
TRBD1,TRBJ2-7,17,many,TRBV7-8,TGTGCCAGCAGCTTAGGTCCAGGGGGCGGGACGAGATACGAGCAGTACTTC,CASSLGPGGGTRYEQYF
TRBD1,TRBJ1-2,14,once,TRBV7-9,TGTGCCAGCAGCACCTGGACAGGGGTCTATGGCTACACCTTC,CASSTWTGVYGYTF
TRBD2,TRBJ2-5,15,.,TRBV15,TGTGCCACCAGCAGAGATCTAGGGACTAGGGAGACCCAGTACTTC,CATSRDLGTRETQYF
.,TRBJ2-7,16,few,TRBV19,TGTGCCAGTAGTTCTTTAGACGGGACTGATGACTACGAGCAGTACTTC,CASSSLDGTDDYEQYF
TRBD1,TRBJ2-7,15,many,TRBV7-8,TGTGCCAGCAGCGCCTCCGGGACAGGGTCCTACGAGCAGTACTTC,CASSASGTGSYEQYF
TRBD2,TRBJ2-7,16,few,TRBV4-1,TGCGCCAGCAGCCCAAAACTAGCGGGACTCAACTACGAGCAGTACTTC,CASSPKLAGLNYEQYF
.,TRBJ2-2,16,few,TRBV5-4,TGTGCCAGCAGCCCGCGGGCGGGTGGTCTTTCCGGGGAGCTGTTTTTT,CASSPRAGGLSGELFF
TRBD1,TRBJ1-2,17,.,TRBV7-2,TGTGCCAGCAGCACCGGTGGGACAGGGAAAACTAACTATGGCTACGCCTTC,CASSTGGTGKTNYGYAF
.,TRBJ1-5,13,.,TRBV2,TGTGCCAGCACCCCGGGGGGGGTAAAGACCCAGCATTTT,CASTPGGVKTQHF
.,TRBJ1-5,15,.,TRBV7-9,TGTGCCAGCAGCTCCGGGTGGGGTGGCAATCAGCCCCAGCATTTT,CASSSGWGGNQPQHF
.,TRBJ1-5,13,few,TRBV10-3,TGTGCCATCAGTGATGGTCCGCGACAGCCCCAGCATTTT,CAISDGPRQPQHF
.,TRBJ2-5,16,few,TRBV10-3,TGTGCCAGCAGTGAGCCGGAAAGGGTTAACCAAGAGACCCAGTACTTC,CASSEPERVNQETQYF